This T cell receptor (beta chain) was profiled in a study of T cell repertoires in cytomegalovirus infection. Study at large: Public TCR beta signature analysis indicated the presence of both CMV infection and matching HLA type.

MiXCR was run by TCRdb on the reads, yielding one entry per CDR3 protein. The sample includes 250,000 to 350,000 distinct CDR3 sequences, 25% of them seen just once. Germline loops: CDR1 SEHNR, CDR2 FQNEAQ (reference sequence). The ends were cut back, 2 bases at V and 1 base at J, with 10 bases in the middle. The CDR3 covers 15 residues. This rearrangement joins TRBV7-9 to TRBJ2-3, with TRBD2 as a possible D gene (7 bases). The sample comprised PBMCs. This TCR was sampled from a human donor in good health (CMV status not recorded). Some clones in this sample may be carry-over from other donors' samples. The CDR3, as DNA: TGTGCCAGCAGCTTAACGGGGGGCGGCACAGATACGCAGTATTTT. Protein product: CASSLTGGGTDTQYF.